The 22 T cell receptor beta chains below were found in one sample sequenced in a study of blood T cell repertoires in COVID-19. Profiled with immunoSEQ multiplex PCR; TCRdb holds only in-frame clones, not every one. The sample shows 150,000 to 160,000 clones, roughly 88% of them seen only once. The sample taken for sequencing was peripheral blood. These TCRs come from a man in his fifties or sixties with COVID-19, enrolled during active disease.

The sample holds a few counts of this clone. The rearrangement uses TRBV4-3 and TRBJ2-7; a weak D match, TRBD2 (5 bases). This CDR3 has 15 amino acids. The V gene lost 4 bases and the J gene lost 0 bases, with 13 bases spanning the gap. Germline V gene sequence: CDR1 LGHNA, CDR2 YSLEER. CDR3: CASSRLYGNSYEQYF. The CDR3 coding sequence is TGCGCCAGCAGCCGACTGTACGGGAACTCCTACGAGCAGTACTTC.

The CDR3 loop reads CASSPRDRGRVNEKLFF. The CDR3 DNA follows: TGTGCCAGCAGCCCCCGGGACAGGGGGCGAGTTAATGAAAAACTGTTTTTT. The chain joins TRBV11-3 to TRBJ1-4, with TRBD1 identical over 12 bases. This CDR3 has 17 amino acids. V lost 5 bases and J lost 4; bases outside the gene matches: 8. Per germline, CDR1 SGHNT and CDR2 YENEEA.

V is TRBV29-1 and J is TRBJ1-1; D unclear. V lost 8 bases and J 1 base, leaving 14 bases between the germline ends. This CDR3 region has 13 residues. The germline V gene encodes CDR1 SQVTM and CDR2 ANQGSEA. DNA of the CDR3: TGCAGCATTCGGGATTTCGGGAACACTGAAGCTTTCTTT. This encodes CSIRDFGNTEAFF.

V gene TRBV28 combines with J gene TRBJ1-4; D is possibly TRBD1 (5 bases). The CDR3 loop spans 14 amino acids. The germline V gene encodes CDR1 MDHEN and CDR2 SYDVKM. V shed 8 bases and J shed 0 bases, with 10 bases lying between them. The CDR3 DNA reads TGTGCCAGCTCCAGGGTTACAACTAATGAAAAACTGTTTTTT. It yields the protein CASSRVTTNEKLFF.

This chain connects TRBV7-2 to TRBJ2-1, with TRBD1 matching over 8 bases. CDR1 and CDR2 (germline): SGHTA, FQGNSA. The CDR3 sequence is 15 residues long. The V gene end was trimmed by 4 bases and the J gene end by 7 bases; junction bases not matched to a gene: 9. CDR3 DNA sequence: TGTGCCAGCAGCTCGGTTCAGGGGGCAAAGAATGAGCAGTTCTTC. It is translated as CASSSVQGAKNEQFF. Full variable domain (rest looked up from reference TRBV7-2 and TRBJ2-1): GAGVSQSPSNKVTEKGKDVELRCDPISGHTALYWYRQSLGQGLEFLIYFQGNSAPDKSGLPSDRFSAERTGGSVSTLTIQRTQQEDSAVYLCASSSVQGAKNEQFFGPGTRLTVL.

The chain uses TRBV11-2 and TRBJ1-2; D is unresolved. This CDR3 is 13 amino acids long. Germline V gene sequence: CDR1 SGHAT, CDR2 FQNNGV. V was cut by 4 bases and J by 4 bases, with 10 bases left in between. The CDR3 DNA follows: TGTGCCAGCAGCTCGAGAGAGTTCTATGGCTACACCTTC. Translated, it gives CASSSREFYGYTF.

This chain links TRBV28 with TRBJ1-1; D gene unclear. Between the trimmed V and J ends, which lost 5 bases and 11 bases, there was a span of 18 bases. Looked up from germline, CDR1 is MDHEN and CDR2 is SYDVKM. The CDR3 has 13 amino acids. CDR3 bases: TGTGCCAGCAGTAATCTTGACCCCCTCGGGGCTTTCTTT. Protein product: CASSNLDPLGAFF.

This clone was found a few times. The rearrangement uses TRBV9 and TRBJ2-3; the match to TRBD2 covers 10 bases. The CDR3 extends over 17 amino acids. The V gene end was trimmed by 6 bases and the J gene end by 0 bases; junction bases not matched to a gene: 10. CDR1 and CDR2 from the germline V gene are SGDLS and YYNGEE. The CDR3 loop is CASTLTSGPPSTDTQYF. Here the CDR3 DNA reads TGTGCCAGCACCCTGACTAGCGGGCCCCCTAGCACAGATACGCAGTATTTT.

The chain combines TRBV12-5 with TRBJ1-1, with D possibly matching TRBD1 (5 bases). Trimming cost V 0 bases and J 6 bases, with 11 bases left between them. Germline V lookup: CDR1 LGHNT, CDR2 FRNRAP. CDR3 length equals 14 residues. The CDR3 sequence: CASGLVPAGPEAFF. Here the CDR3 DNA reads TGTGCTAGTGGTTTGGTTCCGGCGGGGCCTGAAGCTTTCTTT.

The sample holds one count of this clone. The chain joins TRBV2 to TRBJ1-1, with D possibly being TRBD1 (6 bases). This CDR3 is built from 13 residues. CDR1 is SNHLY and CDR2 is FYNNEI in the germline V gene. V lost 7 bases and J 6 bases, leaving 15 bases between the germline ends. In nucleotides, the CDR3 is TGTGCCAGCATCGAAGGGGGGGTCCCTGAAGCTTTCTTT. Its translation is CASIEGGVPEAFF.

The J gene is TRBJ2-7, the V gene TRBV18; TRBD1 matches 9 bases. The CDR3 has 15 amino acids. The junction had 7 bases not matched to a gene; V was cut back by 3 bases and J by 4 bases. Germline V gives CDR1 KGHSH, CDR2 LQKENI. This CDR3 is CASSPPGQGVYEQYF. CDR3 bases: TGTGCCAGCTCACCCCCGGGACAGGGAGTTTACGAGCAGTACTTC. The full variable domain, in which reference TRBV18 and TRBJ2-7 provide the parts outside the CDR3, is NAGVMQNPRHLVRRRGQEARLRCSPMKGHSHVYWYRQLPEEGLKFMVYLQKENIIDESGMPKERFSAEFPKEGPSILRIQQVVRGDSAAYFCASSPPGQGVYEQYFGPGTRLTVT.

The genes are TRBV3-1 (or the pseudogene TRBV3-2) and TRBJ2-7; D remains ambiguous. Germline V gene sequence: CDR1 LGHDT, CDR2 YNNKEL (reference sequence). This CDR3 is 18 amino acids long. The V gene lost 0 bases and the J gene lost 4 bases, with 22 bases spanning the gap. In nucleotides, the CDR3 is TGTGCCAGCAGCCAAGACTGGCGGATGGGTCCGGCTGGATACGAGCAGTACTTC. It translates to CASSQDWRMGPAGYEQYF.

This chain links TRBV7-2 with TRBJ1-2, with 7 bases identical to TRBD1. Trimming cost V 1 base and J 5 bases; bases outside gene matches: 13. Germline assignment: CDR1 SGHTA and CDR2 FQGNSA. CDR3 length: 17 amino acids. CDR3 in DNA: TGTGCCAGCAGCTTAGGACAGGGAACCCTCTCGTGGTATGGCTACACCTTC. Translation gives CASSLGQGTLSWYGYTF.

The chain joins TRBV27 to TRBJ1-5, with TRBD1 identical over 8 bases. The CDR3 extends over 16 amino acids. J was trimmed by 3 bases and V by 6 bases; bases with no gene match: 10. Germline CDR1 is MNHEY and CDR2 is SMNVEV (reference sequence). The CDR3 sequence is CASRQGASEPNQPQHF. The CDR3 coding sequence is TGTGCCAGCAGGCAGGGGGCTTCAGAGCCCAATCAGCCCCAGCATTTT.

This clone was observed a single time. The chain recombines TRBV5-4 with TRBJ2-7, with D possibly being TRBD1 (5 bases). The germline CDR1 and CDR2 sequences are SGHNT and YYREEE (reference sequence). The CDR3 sequence is 16 residues long. The ends were cut back, 1 base at V and 4 bases at J, with 18 bases in the middle. The CDR3 DNA follows: TGTGCCAGCAGCTTGAGCCCCGACAGAAGAATATACGAGCAGTACTTC. This codes for CASSLSPDRRIYEQYF.

This clone turned up a few times. The gene calls are TRBV7-9 and TRBJ2-1; tentative D call: TRBD2 (5 bases). The CDR3 consists of 16 residues. V gave up 7 bases and J gave up 4 bases, with 20 bases separating them. Germline V gene data show CDR1 as SEHNR and CDR2 as FQNEAQ (reference sequence). The CDR3 nucleotides read TGTGCCAGCATACTTAATACCATGCCGGGGTACAATGAGCAGTTCTTC. Translation: CASILNTMPGYNEQFF. Looking up the rest from reference TRBV7-9 and TRBJ2-1 gives the full variable domain: DTGVSQNPRHKITKRGQNVTFRCDPISEHNRLYWYRQTLGQGPEFLTYFQNEAQLEKSRLLSDRFSAERPKGSFSTLEIQRTEQGDSAMYLCASILNTMPGYNEQFFGPGTRLTVL.

This chain joins TRBV4-3 and TRBJ1-2, with a tentative D call TRBD1 (6 bases). The CDR3 length is 17 residues. Trimming took off 0 bases at V and 4 bases at J, with 18 bases between the two ends. From germline, CDR1 is LGHNA and CDR2 YSLEER. The CDR3: CASSQDLILGAGYGYTF. The DNA for the CDR3 is TGCGCCAGCAGCCAAGATTTAATCTTGGGGGCTGGCTATGGCTACACCTTC.

The rearrangement links TRBV18 to TRBJ2-5, with 7 nucleotides matching TRBD2. Germline values: CDR1 KGHSH, CDR2 LQKENI. J was trimmed by 6 bases and V by 3 bases; bases with no gene match: 10. The CDR3 is 15 residues long. In DNA, the CDR3 is TGTGCCAGCTCACCCCATTTGGGGGGGGAACAGACCCAGTACTTC. This sequence encodes CASSPHLGGEQTQYF.

V usage is TRBV7-2 and J usage is TRBJ1-6; TRBD1 might be the D (5 bases). CDR3 length equals 15 residues. The germline CDR1 and CDR2 sequences are SGHTA and FQGNSA. Trimming removed 1 base at V and 10 bases at J, with 14 bases between. The DNA for the CDR3 is TGTGCCAGCAGCTTAGGGGCTGGGACTAAATCACCCCTCCACTTT. Translated: CASSLGAGTKSPLHF.

The chain couples TRBV18 to TRBJ2-5, with TRBD2 matching over 8 bases. Germline CDR1 reads KGHSH; CDR2 reads LQKENI. This CDR3 has 15 amino acids. J was trimmed by 5 bases and V by 3 bases; bases with no gene match: 8. DNA of the CDR3: TGTGCCAGCTCACCGGGACTAGGAGGGTTGGAGACCCAGTACTTC. The encoded protein is CASSPGLGGLETQYF.

The chain carries TRBV18 and TRBJ1-2; maybe TRBD1 (6 bases). Germline CDR1 and CDR2: KGHSH and LQKENI. The CDR3 sequence is 15 residues long. V shed 3 bases and J shed 3 bases, with 14 bases lying between them. CDR3 sequence: CASSPPAGAHYGYTF. Here the CDR3 DNA reads TGTGCCAGCTCACCGCCGGCAGGGGCCCACTATGGCTACACCTTC.

The V gene is TRBV9, the J gene TRBJ1-1, with D maybe TRBD1 (6 bases). Germline CDR1 is SGDLS and CDR2 is YYNGEE. V lost 3 bases to trimming and J lost 1 base, with 10 bases between them. This CDR3 comprises 14 residues. CDR3 coding DNA: TGTGCCAGCAGCGGGCTCAGGGGGAACACTGAAGCTTTCTTT. It specifies CASSGLRGNTEAFF.